This note documents a single T cell receptor beta chain sequence. Its antigen is not known. The CDR3 runs 15 residues. With V trimmed by 5 bases and J by 7 bases, 9 bases remained unmatched. CDR1 SGHTA and CDR2 FQGNSA come from the germline V gene. This sample stems from a study of T cell repertoires in cytomegalovirus infection. Turning to the study itself: CMV epitopes used comprised recently identified HLA-C-restricted ones and well-studied HLA-B-restricted ones.

Using its own MiXCR run on the reads, TCRdb lists one record per CDR3 protein. In the table there are about 890,000 distinct CDR3 sequences, 31% of which are singletons. Study results and limitations: It was HLA-C-restricted CMV-specific TCR beta clonotypes that dominated the response ex vivo. CMV carriers with the relevant HLA were identified by cumulative public TCR beta family frequency.

The chain combines TRBV7-2 with TRBJ1-5, with TRBD1 matching over 9 bases. The material sequenced was cultured CD8+ T cells from PBMCs, taken from culture after CMV antigen stimulation. The clonotype was recovered from a human donor in good health (CMV status not recorded). Some clones in this sample may be carry-over from other donors' samples. The CDR3 DNA reads as TGTGCCAGCAGCCGGACCACAGGGGGCGGGCAGCCCCAGCATTTT. Encoded protein: CASSRTTGGGQPQHF.